Listed here are 23 T cell receptor beta chains from one sample, sequenced in a study of blood T cell repertoires in COVID-19. TCRdb's table, derived via immunoSEQ multiplex PCR, lists solely in-frame clones and lacks some. The table shows approximately 300,000 clones, with 90% to 95% occurring only once. Material for sequencing was PBMCs or T cells enriched from blood (not recorded which). The receptor set was obtained from a woman in her thirties who had been exposed to COVID-19.

The rearrangement links TRBV19 to TRBJ1-1; 8 bases agree with TRBD1. The CDR3 sequence is 12 residues long. Germline-derived CDR1 and CDR2 are LNHDA and SQIVND (reference sequence). Losses at the gene ends were 6 bases for V and 8 bases for J; bases not matched to a gene: 5. The CDR3 DNA is TGTGCCAGTAGACGACAGGGGATGGAAGCTTTCTTT. It specifies CASRRQGMEAFF.

The V gene is TRBV7-9, the J gene TRBJ2-1, with D hard to call. CDR1 SEHNR and CDR2 FQNEAQ come from the germline V gene (reference sequence). The germline V and J ends were trimmed by 2 bases and 9 bases, with 11 bases remaining between them. The CDR3 has 13 amino acids. CDR3 sequence: CASSLKEPSEQFF. CDR3 DNA sequence: TGTGCCAGCAGCTTAAAGGAGCCCAGTGAGCAGTTCTTC.

This sequence joins TRBV2 and TRBJ2-3; a weak D match, TRBD2 (5 bases). The CDR3 loop spans 14 amino acids. CDR1 SNHLY and CDR2 FYNNEI come from the germline V gene. Trimming stripped 7 bases from V and 3 bases from J, with 14 bases between. The CDR3 spells CASNRDPRTDTQYF. As DNA, the CDR3 is TGTGCCAGCAACCGGGATCCTCGAACAGATACGCAGTATTTT.

This clone was counted once. The gene calls are TRBV19 and TRBJ2-1; D possibly corresponds to TRBD2 (6 bases). CDR3 size: 13 residues. V lost 5 bases, J lost 7 bases, and 12 bases lay in between. Looked up from germline, CDR1 is LNHDA and CDR2 is SQIVND (reference sequence). The CDR3 bases are TGTGCCAGTAGTTTGGGACTGGTAAATGAGCAGTTCTTC. Protein sequence: CASSLGLVNEQFF.

This sequence joins TRBV5-1 and TRBJ1-1, with D tentatively TRBD1 (5 bases). Looked up from germline, CDR1 is SGHRS and CDR2 is YFSETQ. Trimming left V 0 bases short and J 8 bases short, with 11 bases between. The CDR3 loop spans 13 amino acids. The CDR3 loop is CASSLAGDGEAFF. CDR3 in DNA: TGCGCCAGCAGCTTGGCGGGGGACGGCGAAGCTTTCTTT.

The chain couples TRBV2 to TRBJ2-2; tentative D call: TRBD2 (7 bases). The germline V gene encodes CDR1 SNHLY and CDR2 FYNNEI. V was cut by 6 bases and J by 3 bases, with 14 bases left in between. This CDR3 is built from 15 residues. The CDR3 DNA reads TGTGCCAGCAGCTATAGGGGGGGCGACACCGGGGAGCTGTTTTTT. Translation: CASSYRGGDTGELFF.

This clone was counted once. The chain employs TRBV5-8 and TRBJ1-2; D gene uncertain. Deletions cut 5 bases from V and 2 bases from J, with 13 bases between. The length of the CDR3 is 14 residues. Germline CDR1 reads SGHTS; CDR2 reads YDEGEE. For the CDR3, the DNA is TGTGCCAGCAGATCTGGACTTACCAACTATGGCTACACCTTC. It yields the protein CASRSGLTNYGYTF. Supplemented by reference TRBV5-8 and TRBJ1-2, the full variable domain reads EAGVTQSPTHLIKTRGQQATLRCSPISGHTSVYWYQQALGLGLQFLLWYDEGEERNRGNFPPRFSGRQFPNYSSELNVNALELEDSALYLCASRSGLTNYGYTFGSGTRLTVV.

The J gene is TRBJ1-1, the V gene TRBV5-6; maybe TRBD1 (5 bases). In germline, CDR1 is SGHDT, CDR2 YYEEEE. V gave up 0 bases and J gave up 1 base, with 10 bases separating them. The CDR3 is made up of 15 amino acids. The CDR3 DNA sequence: TGTGCCAGCAGCTTGGTCGGGCAGGGGAACACTGAAGCTTTCTTT. It encodes CASSLVGQGNTEAFF.

On this clone: The same CDR3 also results from other DNA sequences found in this sample. The chain uses TRBV6-5 and TRBJ1-2; 7 bases align to TRBD1. The length of the CDR3 is 14 residues. The germline CDR1 and CDR2 sequences are MNHEY and SVGAGI. Germline trimming cut 2 bases from V and 5 bases from J; bases unmatched to any gene: 5. This CDR3 is CASSYRQGGYGYTF. The CDR3 DNA is TGTGCCAGCAGTTACCGACAGGGCGGGTATGGCTACACCTTC.

The rearrangement uses TRBV21-1 and TRBJ2-3; whether TRBD2, the table's D call, matches the DNA was not checked. TRBV21-1 is described as a pseudogene. CDR3 length: 14 amino acids. CDR3 protein: CATSVDSGTDTQYF. CDR3 nucleotide sequence: TGTGCCACCTCCGTGGACTCGGGCACAGATACGCAGTATTTT.

The chain recombines TRBV4-1 with TRBJ2-3; D not certain. Trimming pared 4 bases from V and 6 bases from J, leaving 17 bases between. Per the germline V gene, CDR1 is MGHRA and CDR2 is YSYEKL. The CDR3 sequence is 15 residues long. CDR3 protein: CASSLTLAGLDTQYF. CDR3 bases: TGCGCCAGCAGCCTTACGTTAGCCGGCCTTGATACGCAGTATTTT.

The chain recombines TRBV12-3 or TRBV12-4 with TRBJ1-5; D is undetermined. This CDR3 comprises 12 residues. Trimming pared 4 bases from V and 3 bases from J, leaving 4 bases between. The CDR3 bases are TGTGCCAGCAGTTCCTTCAATCAGCCCCAGCATTTT. It codes for CASSSFNQPQHF.

The gene calls are TRBV10-3 and TRBJ1-1; TRBD1 matches at 9 bases. The V gene's germline CDR1 is ENHRY and CDR2 SYGVKD. V lost 6 bases to trimming and J lost 5 bases; unmatched junction nucleotides: 7. This CDR3 is 14 amino acids long. The CDR3: CAIREPGQGTEAFF. The CDR3 nucleotides read TGTGCCATCAGAGAACCGGGACAGGGAACTGAAGCTTTCTTT.

About this clone itself: The sample holds other DNA sequences that translate to the same CDR3. The chain couples TRBV3-1 (or the pseudogene TRBV3-2) to TRBJ2-2; D may be TRBD2 (7 bases). This CDR3 has 14 residues. V was pared by 4 bases and J by 3 bases, with 9 bases between. Germline CDR1 reads LGHDT; CDR2 reads YNNKEL (reference sequence). The CDR3: CASSPGGDTGELFF. The CDR3 nucleotides are TGTGCCAGCAGCCCGGGGGGCGACACCGGGGAGCTGTTTTTT.

The chain employs TRBV10-3 and TRBJ1-5; D unresolved. Trimming removed 7 bases at V and 4 bases at J, with 11 bases between. This CDR3 comprises 13 residues. Per germline, CDR1 ENHRY and CDR2 SYGVKD. The CDR3 loop reads CAITSYLNQPQHF. Here the CDR3 DNA reads TGTGCCATCACGAGCTACCTTAATCAGCCCCAGCATTTT.

The chain is built from TRBV4-2 and TRBJ1-2; 10 positions agree with TRBD1. The length of the CDR3 is 16 residues. The ends lost 4 bases at V and 7 bases at J; junction bases unmatched: 12. From germline, CDR1 is LGHNA and CDR2 YNFKEQ. CDR3 region: CASSRSGDRGQGGYTF. CDR3 sequence (DNA): TGTGCCAGCAGCCGGTCGGGGGACAGGGGACAGGGTGGCTACACCTTC.

This clone was seen a few times. The chain uses TRBV6-5 and TRBJ1-1; D remains unclear. CDR1 MNHEY and CDR2 SVGAGI come from the germline V gene. CDR3 length: 15 residues. V was cut by 2 bases and J by 1 base, with 11 bases left in between. CDR3 protein: CASSYRPRWNTEAFF. The CDR3 DNA sequence: TGTGCCAGCAGTTACCGCCCGAGATGGAACACTGAAGCTTTCTTT.

The chain recombines TRBV12-3 or TRBV12-4 with TRBJ1-2; TRBD1 matches 7 bases. The ends lost 6 bases at V and 6 bases at J; junction bases unmatched: 7. The CDR3 has 13 residues. As DNA, the CDR3 is TGTGCCAGCAGGTGGACAGGAAATCATGGCTACACCTTC. It yields the protein CASRWTGNHGYTF.

This chain connects TRBV30 to TRBJ1-1; no firm D call. This CDR3 is 13 amino acids long. Per the germline V gene, CDR1 is GTSNPN and CDR2 is SVGIG (reference sequence). V lost 0 bases and J lost 1, with 6 bases in between. Here the CDR3 DNA reads TGTGCCTGGAGTGTTCCCTCGAACACTGAAGCTTTCTTT. Protein product: CAWSVPSNTEAFF.

V gene TRBV13 combines with J gene TRBJ2-1; 7 bases line up with TRBD1. Trimming removed 5 bases from V and 4 bases from J; junction bases left unmatched: 8. The CDR3 has 15 residues. CDR1 and CDR2 from the germline V gene are PRHDT and FYEKMQ (reference sequence). The CDR3 reads CASSRVGRGYNEQFF. The CDR3 nucleotides read TGTGCCAGCAGCCGCGTGGGCAGGGGGTACAATGAGCAGTTCTTC.

V usage is TRBV4-3 and J usage is TRBJ2-5; D is perhaps TRBD1 (6 bases). The germline gives CDR1 LGHNA, CDR2 YSLEER. The CDR3 spans 16 residues. V was clipped by 4 bases and J by 1 base, with 16 bases between them. CDR3 amino acids: CASSPSPGAAQETQYF. For the CDR3, the DNA is TGCGCCAGCAGCCCCTCCCCAGGGGCGGCCCAAGAGACCCAGTACTTC.

This chain uses TRBV7-3 with TRBJ1-6; 7 bases match TRBD1. V lost 5 bases, J lost 6 bases, and 10 bases stayed unmatched. The CDR3 is 16 residues long. Germline V gene data show CDR1 as SGHTA and CDR2 as FQGTGA. The CDR3 here is CASSPTRQGGNSPLHF. In nucleotides, the CDR3 is TGTGCCAGCAGCCCTACACGACAGGGTGGTAATTCACCCCTCCACTTT.

V gene TRBV7-9 combines with J gene TRBJ2-3, with D perhaps matching TRBD2 (6 bases). CDR3 length equals 11 residues. Deletions cut 6 bases from V and 8 bases from J, with 9 bases between. Germline loops: CDR1 SEHNR, CDR2 FQNEAQ (reference sequence). The CDR3 DNA reads as TGTGCCAGCAGTAGCGGCATTACGCAGTATTTT. Translating it yields CASSSGITQYF. The full variable domain, rest sourced from reference TRBV7-9 and TRBJ2-3, is DTGVSQNPRHKITKRGQNVTFRCDPISEHNRLYWYRQTLGQGPEFLTYFQNEAQLEKSRLLSDRFSAERPKGSFSTLEIQRTEQGDSAMYLCASSSGITQYFGPGTRLTVL.